This T cell receptor beta chain was recorded in a study of blood T cell repertoires in COVID-19. Study details: Samples of COVID-19 (acute and convalescent) were obtained from the United States, Italy and Spain. T cells, B-cell-depleted T cells, or PBMCs supplied cDNA or gDNA.

Original analysis: Estimates of nucleated cell counts were drawn from the amplification of reference gene primers. Repertoires were generated with immunoSEQ multiplex PCR, while TCRdb's copy carries only in-frame clones and drops some. V, J and clone size are those of that table, while D and trimming were read from the DNA. The sample consists of about 200,000 clones, around 95% of them appearing once. To note about this clone: Different DNA sequences within this sample yield the same CDR3.

Patients of the Seattle cohort, enrolled during active infection, were followed longitudinally. The germline CDR1 and CDR2 sequences are GTSNPN and SVGIG (reference sequence). The CDR3 runs 14 residues. J gave up 1 base and V 0 bases, and 1 base lay outside the gene matches. This chain uses TRBV30 with TRBJ1-1; 8 bases line up with TRBD1. The specimen was peripheral blood. This TCR derives from a man aged 25-40 years with COVID-19, enrolled during active disease. The CDR3 here is CAWSVTGANTEAFF. CDR3 nucleotide sequence: TGTGCCTGGAGTGTGACAGGGGCGAACACTGAAGCTTTCTTT.